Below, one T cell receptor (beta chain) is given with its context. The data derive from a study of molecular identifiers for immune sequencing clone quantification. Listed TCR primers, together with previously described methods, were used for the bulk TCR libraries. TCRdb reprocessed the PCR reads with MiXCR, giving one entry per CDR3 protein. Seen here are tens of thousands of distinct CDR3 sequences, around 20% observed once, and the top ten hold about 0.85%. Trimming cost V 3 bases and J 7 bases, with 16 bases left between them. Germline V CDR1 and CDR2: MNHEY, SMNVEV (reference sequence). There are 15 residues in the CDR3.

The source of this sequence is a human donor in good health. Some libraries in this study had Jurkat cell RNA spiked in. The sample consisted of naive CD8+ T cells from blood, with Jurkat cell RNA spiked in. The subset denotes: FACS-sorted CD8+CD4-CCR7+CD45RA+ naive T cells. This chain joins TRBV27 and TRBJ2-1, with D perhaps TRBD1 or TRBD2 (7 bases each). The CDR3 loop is CASSFQGGTPNEQFF. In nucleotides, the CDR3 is TGTGCCAGCAGTTTCCAGGGGGGGACTCCTAATGAGCAGTTCTTC.